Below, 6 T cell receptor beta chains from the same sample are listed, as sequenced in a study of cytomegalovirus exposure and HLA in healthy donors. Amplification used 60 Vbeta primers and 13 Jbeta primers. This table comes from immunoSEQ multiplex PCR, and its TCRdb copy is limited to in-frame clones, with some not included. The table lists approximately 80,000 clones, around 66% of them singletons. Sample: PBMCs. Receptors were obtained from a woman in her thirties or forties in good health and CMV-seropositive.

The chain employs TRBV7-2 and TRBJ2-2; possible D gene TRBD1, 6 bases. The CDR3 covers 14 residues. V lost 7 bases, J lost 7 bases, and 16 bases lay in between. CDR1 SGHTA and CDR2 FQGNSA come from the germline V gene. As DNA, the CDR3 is TGTGCCAGCACCCCTAGAGTCAGGGGCGGGGAGCTGTTTTTT. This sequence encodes CASTPRVRGGELFF.

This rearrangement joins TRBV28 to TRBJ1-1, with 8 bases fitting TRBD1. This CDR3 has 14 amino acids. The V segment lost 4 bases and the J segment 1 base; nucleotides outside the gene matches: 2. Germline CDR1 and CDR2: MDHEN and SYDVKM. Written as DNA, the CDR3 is TGTGCCAGCAGTTCGGGACAGGCGAACACTGAAGCTTTCTTT. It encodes CASSSGQANTEAFF.

The CDR3 DNA reads as TGTGCCAGCAGCCTGTCGGGACTGTTTATTGCCAAAAACATTCAGTACTTC. Protein: CASSLSGLFIAKNIQYF. The V gene is TRBV2, the J gene TRBJ2-4; D may be TRBD2 (6 bases). Trimming left V 6 bases short and J 1 base short, with 19 bases between. The germline V gene has CDR1 SNHLY and CDR2 FYNNEI. The CDR3 extends over 17 amino acids.

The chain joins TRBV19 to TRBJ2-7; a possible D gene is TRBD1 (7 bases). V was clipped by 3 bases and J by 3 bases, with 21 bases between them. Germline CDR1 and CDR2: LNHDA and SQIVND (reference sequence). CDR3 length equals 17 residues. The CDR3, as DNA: TGTGCCAGTAGTATTGGGGGGAAACCGGGACAGAACTACGAGCAGTACTTC. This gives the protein CASSIGGKPGQNYEQYF.

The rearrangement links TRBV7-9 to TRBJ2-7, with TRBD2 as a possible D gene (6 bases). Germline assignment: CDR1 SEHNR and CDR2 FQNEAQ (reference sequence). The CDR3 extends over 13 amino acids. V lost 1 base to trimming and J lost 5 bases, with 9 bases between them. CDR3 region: CASSLGLANEQYF. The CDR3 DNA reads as TGTGCCAGCAGCTTAGGCCTAGCGAACGAGCAGTACTTC. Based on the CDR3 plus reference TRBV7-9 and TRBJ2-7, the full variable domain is DTGVSQNPRHKITKRGQNVTFRCDPISEHNRLYWYRQTLGQGPEFLTYFQNEAQLEKSRLLSDRFSAERPKGSFSTLEIQRTEQGDSAMYLCASSLGLANEQYFGPGTRLTVT.

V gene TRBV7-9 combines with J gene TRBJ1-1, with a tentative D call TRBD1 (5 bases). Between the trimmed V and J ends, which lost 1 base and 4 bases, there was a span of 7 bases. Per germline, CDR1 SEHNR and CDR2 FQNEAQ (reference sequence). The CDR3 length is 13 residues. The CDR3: CASSLGQGTEAFF. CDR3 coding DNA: TGTGCCAGCAGCTTAGGGCAGGGCACTGAAGCTTTCTTT.